This T cell receptor beta chain stems from a study of persistence of HIV-infected CD4 T cells. About the study: The sample holds CD4+ T cells responsive to CMV or HIV-1 Gag. A median of around 8 years of suppressive ART preceded sampling. A couple of participants gave one leukapheresis sample; others gave up to about 180 mL blood repeatedly.

The immunoSEQ assay was version 4, run in survey mode. Profiling relied on immunoSEQ multiplex PCR, and the TCRdb table lists in-frame clones only, not all of them. The sample records tens of thousands of clones, more than 70% being singletons. Germline values: CDR1 SGHDN, CDR2 FVKESK. The V and J ends lost 6 bases and 5 bases, in that order; junction bases with no gene match: 7. This CDR3 is built from 15 residues. The stimulus was lysate of CMV-infected fibroblasts, around 11 ug/mL. CD40L/CD69 double-negative CD45RO-high memory CD4+ T cells were collected. Remarks on this clone: Its cognate antigen is unknown.

Study observations and caveats: The rare CMV-responding cells with HIV-1 proviruses were not separately TCR-sequenced.

The V gene is TRBV14, the J gene TRBJ1-4; 9 nucleotides match TRBD1. The receptor's source is an adult man with HIV who was CMV-seropositive. Material: CD4+ T cells sorted from PBMCs after roughly 18-hour stimulation, obtained from a patient who received antiretroviral therapy. Here the CDR3 DNA reads TGTGCCAGCAGGGCCACAGGGGGCTCGAATGAAAAACTGTTTTTT. Translated: CASRATGGSNEKLFF.